Shown below are 29 T cell receptor beta chains from a single sample sequenced in a study of somatic mutations in cytotoxic T cells in rheumatoid arthritis. Sequenced by immunoSEQ multiplex PCR; TCRdb stores in-frame clones only, minus some. This table holds roughly 20,000 clones, roughly 80% found once. The sample was CD8+ T cells sorted from blood. These receptors all stem from a woman aged 55-75 years in good health.

The rearrangement uses TRBV7-8 and TRBJ1-2; 7 bases map to TRBD1. The ends lost 5 bases at V and 3 bases at J; junction bases unmatched: 15. CDR3 length: 17 residues. Germline V gene lookup returns CDR1 SGHVS and CDR2 FQNEAQ. The CDR3 DNA sequence: TGTGCCAGCAGCCCACCCCTGGGGAGGGGGCTCGACTATGGCTACACCTTC. Its translation: CASSPPLGRGLDYGYTF.

This clone was detected a few times. The CDR3 nucleotides read TGCAGCGTTGAGGAACCGGAGAGGGCCTACAATGAGCAGTTCTTC. This codes for CSVEEPERAYNEQFF. This chain uses TRBV29-1 with TRBJ2-1; D is possibly TRBD2 (5 bases). The CDR3 is 15 residues long. Germline V CDR1 and CDR2: SQVTM, ANQGSEA. Between the trimmed V and J ends, which lost 3 bases and 2 bases, there was a span of 14 bases.

The V and J genes are TRBV27 and TRBJ1-2, with D uncertain. This CDR3 has 13 residues. Between the trimmed V and J ends, which lost 5 bases and 8 bases, there was a span of 15 bases. The germline V gene encodes CDR1 MNHEY and CDR2 SMNVEV (reference sequence). The CDR3, as DNA: TGTGCCAGCAGTCCCTCCCCTGGGTCGGGCTACACCTTC. Its translation is CASSPSPGSGYTF.

This sequence joins TRBV11-2 and TRBJ2-7, with D hard to call. The CDR3 covers 12 residues. The germline V gene has CDR1 SGHAT and CDR2 FQNNGV. Trimming left V 1 base short and J 6 bases short, with 7 bases between. The CDR3, as DNA: TGTGCCAGCAGCTTAGGGGGTTCCGAGCAGTACTTC. Translated: CASSLGGSEQYF.

The chain combines TRBV7-9 with TRBJ1-4; possible D gene TRBD1, 5 bases. In germline, CDR1 is SEHNR, CDR2 FQNEAQ (reference sequence). Trimming removed 5 bases at V and 8 bases at J, with 21 bases between. The CDR3 is 16 amino acids. For the CDR3, the DNA is TGTGCCAGCAGCCGTTCCCCTAGGACGGGGGAGGAAAAACTGTTTTTT. It codes for CASSRSPRTGEEKLFF.

The chain is built from TRBV10-3 and TRBJ2-2, with D unclear. The CDR3 has 14 residues. The germline V gene has CDR1 ENHRY and CDR2 SYGVKD. The ends were cut back, 2 bases at V and 2 bases at J, with 6 bases in the middle. The DNA of the CDR3 is TGTGCCATCAGTGAGCGGCTCAACACCGGGGAGCTGTTTTTT. Translation: CAISERLNTGELFF.

This chain joins TRBV7-9 and TRBJ2-7; 8 bases agree with TRBD1. The V and J ends lost 5 bases and 6 bases, in that order; junction bases with no gene match: 9. Germline V gene lookup returns CDR1 SEHNR and CDR2 FQNEAQ (reference sequence). CDR3 size: 14 residues. The CDR3 nucleotides are TGTGCCAGCAGCCCACGACAGGGGCTGGGCGAGCAGTACTTC. As protein: CASSPRQGLGEQYF.

The chain is built from TRBV9 and TRBJ2-1; D is tentatively TRBD1 or TRBD2 (7 bases each). The germline gives CDR1 SGDLS, CDR2 YYNGEE. The CDR3 contains 17 residues. V dropped 4 bases and J dropped 8 bases, with 25 bases sitting between them. The CDR3 region is CASSTNPGEGAGDEQFF. Written as DNA, the CDR3 is TGTGCCAGCAGCACTAACCCGGGGGAGGGGGCAGGCGATGAGCAGTTCTTC.

The gene calls are TRBV11-2 and TRBJ2-7; no clear D gene. Per germline, CDR1 SGHAT and CDR2 FQNNGV. This CDR3 region has 13 residues. The V gene lost 1 base and the J gene lost 4 bases, with 8 bases spanning the gap. The CDR3 nucleotides read TGTGCCAGCAGCTTAGTGGGCAGTTACGAGCAGTACTTC. Protein product: CASSLVGSYEQYF.

The chain combines TRBV5-4 with TRBJ2-1, with D possibly being TRBD1 (6 bases). The V end was cut by 4 bases, the J end by 4 bases, with 12 bases between. CDR1 is SGHNT and CDR2 is YYREEE in the germline V gene (reference sequence). The CDR3 is made up of 14 amino acids. CDR3 residues: CASSPDSRYNEQFF. DNA for the CDR3: TGTGCCAGCAGCCCGGACAGTCGTTACAATGAGCAGTTCTTC.

The V and J genes are TRBV19 and TRBJ2-7; 7 bases match TRBD1. This CDR3 has 13 residues. CDR1 LNHDA and CDR2 SQIVND come from the germline V gene (reference sequence). Unmatched junction bases numbered 11, after V lost 10 bases and J lost 5 bases. The CDR3 sequence is CATSPDRVNEQYF. CDR3 coding DNA: TGTGCCACATCCCCCGACAGGGTCAACGAGCAGTACTTC.

The chain has TRBV7-9 and TRBJ1-5, with D perhaps matching TRBD1 (6 bases). The CDR3 loop spans 14 amino acids. Germline V lookup: CDR1 SEHNR, CDR2 FQNEAQ (reference sequence). Trimming left V 6 bases short and J 3 bases short, with 12 bases between. The CDR3 protein is CASSPTGTNQPQHF. The CDR3 DNA is TGTGCCAGCAGTCCAACAGGGACCAATCAGCCCCAGCATTTT.

The chain recombines TRBV19 with TRBJ1-5; TRBD1 matches at 7 bases. CDR3 length: 13 amino acids. Trimming removed 5 bases from V and 7 bases from J; junction bases left unmatched: 5. The V gene's germline CDR1 is LNHDA and CDR2 SQIVND (reference sequence). This chain's CDR3 is CASSSRTGQPQHF. For the CDR3, the DNA is TGTGCCAGTAGTTCTAGGACAGGACAGCCCCAGCATTTT. Full variable domain (outside the CDR3, taken from reference TRBV19 and TRBJ1-5): DGGITQSPKYLFRKEGQNVTLSCEQNLNHDAMYWYRQDPGQGLRLIYYSQIVNDFQKGDIAEGYSVSREKKESFPLTVTSAQKNPTAFYLCASSSRTGQPQHFGDGTRLSIL.

This chain joins TRBV2 and TRBJ1-4; D is uncertain. Germline-derived CDR1 and CDR2 are SNHLY and FYNNEI. This CDR3 spans 14 amino acids. Trimming left V 6 bases short and J 9 bases short, with 17 bases between. In DNA form, the CDR3 reads TGTGCCAGCAGAGGACTGTCCGGGATTAAAAAACTGTTTTTT. It codes for CASRGLSGIKKLFF.

Written as DNA, the CDR3 is TGCGCCAGCAGCCAGGAGCTACCGGGACAGGGGGCCTACGAGCAGTACTTC. This sequence encodes CASSQELPGQGAYEQYF. The rearrangement uses TRBV4-1 and TRBJ2-7, with 11 bases identical to TRBD1. CDR1 and CDR2 (germline): MGHRA, YSYEKL. The CDR3 is 17 amino acids. The V gene end was trimmed by 3 bases and the J gene end by 2 bases; junction bases not matched to a gene: 9.

The table lists this clone with a few counts. The chain links TRBV6-1 to TRBJ1-6; D remains ambiguous. The V and J ends lost 7 bases and 0 bases respectively, with 10 bases between them. This CDR3 comprises 15 residues. From germline, CDR1 is MNHNS and CDR2 SASEGT. The CDR3 nucleotides are TGTGCCAGCACCCGAGACAACTCCTATAATTCACCCCTCCACTTT. Protein sequence: CASTRDNSYNSPLHF.

This clone was seen only a few times. Other DNA sequences in this specimen translate into the identical CDR3. The genes are TRBV5-1 and TRBJ2-7, with D perhaps matching TRBD1 or TRBD2 (5 bases each). The CDR3 length is 13 residues. Germline V lookup: CDR1 SGHRS, CDR2 YFSETQ. V was trimmed by 3 bases and J by 3 bases, leaving 10 bases between them. The CDR3 is CASSSSGGYEQYF. As DNA, the CDR3 is TGCGCCAGCAGCTCTAGTGGGGGCTACGAGCAGTACTTC.

The V call is TRBV7-9, the J call TRBJ1-1, with TRBD1 as a possible D gene (6 bases). The ends were cut back, 5 bases at V and 5 bases at J, with 15 bases in the middle. The CDR3 loop spans 14 amino acids. Germline V lookup: CDR1 SEHNR, CDR2 FQNEAQ (reference sequence). The CDR3 loop reads CASSSGRGGTEAFF. In DNA, the CDR3 is TGTGCCAGCAGCAGCGGACGAGGGGGGACTGAAGCTTTCTTT.

Only one count was recorded for this clone. This chain uses TRBV27 with TRBJ1-5, with TRBD1 matching 8 bases. The V segment lost 3 bases and the J segment 4 bases; nucleotides outside the gene matches: 2. Germline V gene data show CDR1 as MNHEY and CDR2 as SMNVEV (reference sequence). The CDR3 sequence is 14 residues long. The CDR3 region has the DNA TGTGCCAGCAGTTTTGGACAGGGTAATCAGCCCCAGCATTTT. Protein sequence: CASSFGQGNQPQHF.

The J gene is TRBJ2-1, the V gene TRBV27; perhaps TRBD1 as D (6 bases). The CDR3 contains 16 residues. Trimming shortened V by 3 bases and J by 4 bases, and 16 bases separated the two germline ends. The germline V gene encodes CDR1 MNHEY and CDR2 SMNVEV (reference sequence). Here the CDR3 DNA reads TGTGCCAGCAGTTTTTTCGCGACAGGCCTATACAATGAGCAGTTCTTC. Translated: CASSFFATGLYNEQFF.

The chain couples TRBV2 to TRBJ1-1; 9 bases match TRBD1. Germline CDR1 is SNHLY and CDR2 is FYNNEI. J was trimmed by 3 bases and V by 6 bases; bases with no gene match: 8. The CDR3 is 15 amino acids. Here the CDR3 DNA reads TGTGCCAGCAGCCTGGCGACAGGGGGGTACACTGAAGCTTTCTTT. Protein sequence: CASSLATGGYTEAFF.

Only a few counts were recorded for this clone. The chain links TRBV7-9 to TRBJ2-1; TRBD2 is a possible D gene (6 bases). The V end was cut by 7 bases, the J end by 6 bases, with 16 bases between. The CDR3 runs to 14 residues. Germline CDR1 and CDR2: SEHNR and FQNEAQ (reference sequence). CDR3 in amino acids: CASIPEGSRNEQFF. The CDR3 nucleotides are TGTGCCAGCATTCCGGAGGGGTCGCGCAATGAGCAGTTCTTC. Drawing the rest from reference TRBV7-9 and TRBJ2-1, the complete variable domain is DTGVSQNPRHKITKRGQNVTFRCDPISEHNRLYWYRQTLGQGPEFLTYFQNEAQLEKSRLLSDRFSAERPKGSFSTLEIQRTEQGDSAMYLCASIPEGSRNEQFFGPGTRLTVL.

The CDR3 protein is CASSLPRGTGELFF. DNA for the CDR3: TGTGCCAGCAGCCTCCCTCGGGGTACCGGGGAGCTGTTTTTT. The rearrangement links TRBV5-6 to TRBJ2-2; tentative D call: TRBD2 (5 bases). V was cut by 4 bases and J by 5 bases, with 12 bases left in between. Germline CDR1 SGHDT, CDR2 YYEEEE. The CDR3 runs 14 residues.

V is TRBV9 and J is TRBJ2-5; unclear D gene. The DNA end is a closer match to TRBJ2-7, so the J assignment may be wrong. The CDR3 spans 12 residues. CDR1 SGDLS and CDR2 YYNGEE come from the germline V gene. The CDR3 nucleotides read TGTGCCAGCAGCCCCCCCTCCTACGAGCAGTACTTC. Protein product: CASSPPSYEQYF.

The chain combines TRBV6-5 with TRBJ2-2; D could derive from TRBD1 or TRBD2 (6 bases each). From germline, CDR1 is MNHEY and CDR2 SVGAGI. The CDR3 spans 14 residues. V was trimmed by 4 bases and J by 7 bases, leaving 13 bases between them. The CDR3 loop reads CASSSPGANGELFF. DNA of the CDR3: TGTGCCAGCAGTTCCCCGGGGGCGAACGGGGAGCTGTTTTTT.

The V gene is TRBV6-5, the J gene TRBJ2-7; D gene unclear. CDR3 length: 15 residues. Germline values: CDR1 MNHEY, CDR2 SVGAGI. V was pared by 2 bases and J by 3 bases, with 14 bases between. The CDR3, as DNA: TGTGCCAGCAGTTACGGGATTTCAGGCGGCTACGAGCAGTACTTC. Translated: CASSYGISGGYEQYF.

V usage is TRBV9 and J usage is TRBJ1-1; unclear D gene. Germline assignment: CDR1 SGDLS and CDR2 YYNGEE. V was cut by 3 bases and J by 1 base, with 16 bases left in between. CDR3 length equals 16 residues. The CDR3 sequence is CASSARTVEGNTEAFF. DNA for the CDR3: TGTGCCAGCAGCGCCCGGACGGTGGAAGGGAACACTGAAGCTTTCTTT.

The gene calls are TRBV5-1 and TRBJ2-7; no firm D call. The CDR3 has 13 amino acids. Germline CDR1 reads SGHRS; CDR2 reads YFSETQ. Trimming cost V 0 bases and J 5 bases, with 9 bases left between them. CDR3 DNA: TGCGCCAGCAGCTTGGTGTCCAGTAACGAGCAGTACTTC. Amino acid sequence: CASSLVSSNEQYF.

This chain links TRBV11-2 with TRBJ1-4; 11 positions match TRBD1. This CDR3 is built from 17 residues. Germline trimming cut 5 bases from V and 3 bases from J; bases unmatched to any gene: 8. The germline V gene encodes CDR1 SGHAT and CDR2 FQNNGV. The DNA for the CDR3 is TGTGCCAGCAGCCCTCGGGACAGGGGGTTAGCTAATGAAAAACTGTTTTTT. This gives the protein CASSPRDRGLANEKLFF.